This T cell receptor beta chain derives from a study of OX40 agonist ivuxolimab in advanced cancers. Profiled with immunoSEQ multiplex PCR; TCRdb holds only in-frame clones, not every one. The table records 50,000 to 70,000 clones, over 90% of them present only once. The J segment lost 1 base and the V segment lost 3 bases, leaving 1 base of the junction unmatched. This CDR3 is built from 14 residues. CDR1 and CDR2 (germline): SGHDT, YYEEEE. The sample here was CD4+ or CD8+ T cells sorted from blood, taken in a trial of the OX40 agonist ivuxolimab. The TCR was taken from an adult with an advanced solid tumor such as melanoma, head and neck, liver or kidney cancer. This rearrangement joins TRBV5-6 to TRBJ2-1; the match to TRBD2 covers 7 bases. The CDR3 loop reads CASSWTSSYNEQFF. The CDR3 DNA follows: TGTGCCAGCAGCTGGACTAGTTCCTACAATGAGCAGTTCTTC. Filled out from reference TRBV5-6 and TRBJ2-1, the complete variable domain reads DAGVTQSPTHLIKTRGQQVTLRCSPKSGHDTVSWYQQALGQGPQFIFQYYEEEERQRGNFPDRFSGHQFPNYSSELNVNALLLGDSALYLCASSWTSSYNEQFFGPGTRLTVL.